This passage covers 11 T cell receptor beta chains from one sample sequenced in a study of immune cell composition in non-small cell lung cancer. Produced via immunoSEQ multiplex PCR; TCRdb's table is partial and in-frame only. The table includes approximately 9,000 clones, 77% detected once. Normal lung was taken at the farthest possible site, at least 3 cm from tumour. Material: non-adjacent lung tissue. These receptors were obtained from a human donor with non-small cell lung cancer.

The chain employs TRBV4-2 and TRBJ2-5; D call uncertain. V was pared by 4 bases and J by 5 bases, with 14 bases between. CDR1 and CDR2 from the germline V gene are LGHNA and YNFKEQ. This CDR3 contains 14 residues. The CDR3 reads CASSRISNGETQYF. CDR3 DNA: TGTGCCAGCAGCCGGATCTCCAATGGGGAGACCCAGTACTTC.

Only a few counts were recorded for this clone. V gene TRBV29-1 combines with J gene TRBJ2-7; 9 positions match TRBD1. The CDR3 contains 15 residues. The germline CDR1 and CDR2 sequences are SQVTM and ANQGSEA. The V segment lost 1 base and the J segment 0 bases; nucleotides outside the gene matches: 4. In nucleotides, the CDR3 is TGCAGCGTTGAAGGGACAGGGGCGGGCTCCTACGAGCAGTACTTC. It codes for CSVEGTGAGSYEQYF.

The chain couples TRBV7-6 to TRBJ2-7; a weak D match, TRBD1 (6 bases). This CDR3 is 14 amino acids long. The ends were cut back, 4 bases at V and 2 bases at J, with 12 bases in the middle. Per germline, CDR1 SGHVS and CDR2 FNYEAQ. CDR3 loop: CASSSNRDTYEQYF. In DNA, the CDR3 is TGTGCCAGCAGCTCTAACAGGGATACCTACGAGCAGTACTTC.

The rearrangement uses TRBV7-6 and TRBJ1-4; D gene ambiguous. This CDR3 contains 14 residues. Trimming left V 1 base short and J 7 bases short, with 10 bases between. Germline V CDR1 and CDR2: SGHVS, FNYEAQ. The CDR3 spells CASSLGSGSEKLFF. CDR3 nucleotides: TGTGCCAGCAGCTTAGGGTCCGGGAGTGAAAAACTGTTTTTT.

The V and J genes are TRBV15 and TRBJ1-3; D is uncertain. The CDR3 runs 13 residues. CDR1 and CDR2 (germline): LNHNV, YYDKDF (reference sequence). V lost 5 bases to trimming and J lost 0 bases, with 5 bases between them. The CDR3 loop is CATSLSSGNTIYF. DNA of the CDR3: TGTGCCACCAGCCTAAGCTCTGGAAACACCATATATTTT.

The chain has TRBV29-1 and TRBJ2-2, with D tentatively TRBD1 or TRBD2 (5 bases each). Trimming removed 5 bases at V and 6 bases at J, with 16 bases between. This CDR3 region has 14 residues. Germline CDR1 is SQVTM and CDR2 is ANQGSEA. Here the CDR3 reads CSVLKGSGSGELFF. The CDR3 bases are TGCAGCGTTTTGAAGGGGAGTGGTTCCGGGGAGCTGTTTTTT.

The chain uses TRBV27 and TRBJ1-2; D call uncertain. Germline lookup yields CDR1 MNHEY and CDR2 SMNVEV (reference sequence). This CDR3 region has 15 residues. Trimming removed 5 bases from V and 3 bases from J, with 16 bases in between. The CDR3 protein is CASSPHQVRDYGYTF. The DNA of the CDR3 is TGTGCCAGCAGTCCCCACCAGGTTCGGGACTATGGCTACACCTTC.

The V call is TRBV5-5, the J call TRBJ2-7; the match to TRBD1 covers 12 bases. Trimming at V came to 5 bases and at J to 4 bases, leaving 7 bases not matched to a gene. The CDR3 sequence is 15 residues long. The germline CDR1 and CDR2 sequences are SGHKS and YYEKEE (reference sequence). In DNA form, the CDR3 reads TGTGCCAGCAGTCGGCCGGGACAGGGGGCTTACGAGCAGTACTTC. Translating gives CASSRPGQGAYEQYF. Full variable domain (outside the CDR3, taken from reference TRBV5-5 and TRBJ2-7): DAGVTQSPTHLIKTRGQQVTLRCSPISGHKSVSWYQQVLGQGPQFIFQYYEKEERGRGNFPDRFSARQFPNYSSELNVNALLLGDSALYLCASSRPGQGAYEQYFGPGTRLTVT.

The chain has TRBV2 and TRBJ1-5, with 9 nucleotides matching TRBD1. Per germline, CDR1 SNHLY and CDR2 FYNNEI. The CDR3 sequence is 15 residues long. V gave up 6 bases and J gave up 2 bases; unmatched junction bases: 5. The CDR3 DNA follows: TGTGCCAGCAGCCTCCGGGACAGGGGCAATCAGCCCCAGCATTTT. Encoded protein: CASSLRDRGNQPQHF.

The chain recombines TRBV19 with TRBJ1-5; 7 bases match TRBD1. Germline trimming cut 7 bases from V and 3 bases from J; bases unmatched to any gene: 15. CDR1 is LNHDA and CDR2 is SQIVND in the germline V gene (reference sequence). The CDR3 is 17 residues long. Here the CDR3 reads CASMTTGQPVANQPQHF. DNA for the CDR3: TGTGCCAGTATGACCACGGGACAGCCTGTGGCCAATCAGCCCCAGCATTTT. Full variable domain (rest looked up from reference TRBV19 and TRBJ1-5): DGGITQSPKYLFRKEGQNVTLSCEQNLNHDAMYWYRQDPGQGLRLIYYSQIVNDFQKGDIAEGYSVSREKKESFPLTVTSAQKNPTAFYLCASMTTGQPVANQPQHFGDGTRLSIL.

V usage is TRBV2 and J usage is TRBJ1-2, with D tentatively TRBD1 (5 bases). This CDR3 comprises 12 residues. V shed 11 bases and J shed 2 bases, with 12 bases lying between them. Germline V CDR1 and CDR2: SNHLY, FYNNEI. The CDR3: CAGEDRNYGYTF. DNA of the CDR3: TGTGCCGGGGAAGACAGAAACTATGGCTACACCTTC.